This T cell receptor beta chain was sequenced for a study of blood T cells in healthy people across ages. A second PCR, run for about 6 to 11 cycles, used a sample-barcoded 5' primer plus a J-beta primer mix. TCRdb analysed the 5' RACE reads with MiXCR anew, one entry per CDR3 protein. The data hold around 1.5 million distinct CDR3 sequences, with about 31% observed a single time. This TCR was sampled from a woman in her 30s in good health. Sample: blood.

The CDR3 is CASSHPGTANTEAFF. DNA for the CDR3: TGTGCCAGCTCACATCCCGGGACAGCCAACACTGAAGCTTTCTTT. The chain combines TRBV18 with TRBJ1-1; TRBD1 agrees at 7 bases. CDR3 length: 15 residues. V lost 4 bases to trimming and J lost 2 bases; unmatched junction nucleotides: 7. CDR1 is KGHSH and CDR2 is LQKENI in the germline V gene. Combining the CDR3 with reference TRBV18 and TRBJ1-1 gives the whole variable domain NAGVMQNPRHLVRRRGQEARLRCSPMKGHSHVYWYRQLPEEGLKFMVYLQKENIIDESGMPKERFSAEFPKEGPSILRIQQVVRGDSAAYFCASSHPGTANTEAFFGQGTRLTVV.